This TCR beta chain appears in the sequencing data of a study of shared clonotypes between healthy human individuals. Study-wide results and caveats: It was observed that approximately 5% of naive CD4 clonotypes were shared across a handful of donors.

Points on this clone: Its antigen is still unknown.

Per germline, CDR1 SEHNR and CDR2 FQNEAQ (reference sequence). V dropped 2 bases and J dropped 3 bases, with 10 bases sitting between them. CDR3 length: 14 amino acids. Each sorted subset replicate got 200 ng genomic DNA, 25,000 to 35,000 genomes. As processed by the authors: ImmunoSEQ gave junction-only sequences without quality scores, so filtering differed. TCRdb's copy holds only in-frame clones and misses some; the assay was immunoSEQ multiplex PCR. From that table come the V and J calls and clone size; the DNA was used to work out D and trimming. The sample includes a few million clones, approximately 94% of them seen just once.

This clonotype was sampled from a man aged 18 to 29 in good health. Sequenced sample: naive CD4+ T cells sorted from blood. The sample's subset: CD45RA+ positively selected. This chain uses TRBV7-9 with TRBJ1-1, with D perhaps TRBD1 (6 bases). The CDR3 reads CASSLFRGDTEAFF. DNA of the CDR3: TGTGCCAGCAGCTTATTTAGGGGGGACACTGAAGCTTTCTTT.